This passage covers 2 T cell receptor beta chains from one sample sequenced in a study of blood T cell repertoires in COVID-19. Data came from immunoSEQ multiplex PCR; TCRdb stores just in-frame clones and leaves some out. The sample yields approximately 150,000 clones, around 80% seen once. Specimen: peripheral blood. These receptors were taken from a woman in her 70s with acute or convalescent COVID-19.

The chain couples TRBV7-6 to TRBJ1-2; the match to TRBD1 covers 8 bases. Trimming took 0 bases from V and 1 from J; bases not matched to a gene: 16. The CDR3 totals 20 residues. Germline CDR1 is SGHVS and CDR2 is FNYEAQ. For the CDR3, the DNA is TGTGCCAGCAGCTTAGCACCCCACTCCCCGACAGGGGATTATAACTATGGCTACACCTTC. Its translation is CASSLAPHSPTGDYNYGYTF.

This clone occurred a few times. The chain combines TRBV14 with TRBJ1-4; 9 bases align to TRBD1. The germline V gene has CDR1 SGHDN and CDR2 FVKESK. V dropped 4 bases and J dropped 7; count of bases not matched to a gene: 7. This CDR3 is 15 amino acids long. The CDR3 sequence: CASSRGDRVVEKLFF. CDR3 bases: TGTGCCAGCAGCCGAGGGGACAGGGTCGTTGAAAAACTGTTTTTT.